These 17 T cell receptor beta chains were all obtained from the same sample, sequenced in a study of T cell responses to AZD1222 COVID-19 vaccine. TCRdb keeps only in-frame clones here, not all; method: immunoSEQ multiplex PCR. The top ten hold 1.6% of the sample, which has around 200,000 clones, 90% to 95% seen once. Specimen: peripheral blood, collected 28 days after the second AZD1222 dose. The receptors originated from an adult who received the AZD1222 COVID-19 vaccine.

This rearrangement joins TRBV7-9 to TRBJ2-7, with D perhaps TRBD1 or TRBD2 (5 bases each). Trimming cost V 5 bases and J 3 bases, with 14 bases left between them. There are 14 residues in the CDR3. CDR1 and CDR2 (germline): SEHNR, FQNEAQ (reference sequence). The chain's CDR3 is CASSQSRGLYEQYF. The CDR3 DNA is TGTGCCAGCAGCCAAAGCCGGGGCCTCTACGAGCAGTACTTC.

Of note for this clone: A read error may account for a junction end that differs from germline. The chain employs TRBV6-1 and TRBJ2-1; 10 bases fit TRBD2. Germline loops: CDR1 MNHNS, CDR2 SASEGT. CDR3 length: 15 residues. The DNA of the CDR3 is TGTGCCAGCAGGGAAGCGGGAGGGGCAGGGAATGAGCAGTTCTTC. It yields the protein CASREAGGAGNEQFF.

V is TRBV6-2 or TRBV6-3 and J is TRBJ1-1; possible D gene TRBD1, 5 bases. Germline CDR1 and CDR2: MNHEY and SVGEGT. Trimming shortened V by 3 bases and J by 4 bases, and 15 bases separated the two germline ends. CDR3 size: 15 residues. The CDR3 loop is CASSYMAQGGTEAFF. The CDR3 region has the DNA TGTGCCAGCAGTTATATGGCGCAGGGTGGCACTGAAGCTTTCTTT.

The chain recombines TRBV7-9 with TRBJ1-2, with D possibly matching TRBD1 (5 bases). The CDR3 covers 13 residues. Germline CDR1 reads SEHNR; CDR2 reads FQNEAQ (reference sequence). Trimming took off 0 bases at V and 3 bases at J, with 5 bases between the two ends. CDR3 region: CASSLAGDYGYTF. CDR3 in DNA: TGTGCCAGCAGCTTAGCGGGGGACTATGGCTACACCTTC.

The V and J genes are TRBV5-8 and TRBJ2-3, with no clear D. The CDR3 consists of 17 residues. The germline gives CDR1 SGHTS, CDR2 YDEGEE. V dropped 0 bases and J dropped 5 bases, with 19 bases sitting between them. The CDR3 sequence: CASSLEVGVGRRDTQYF. The DNA of the CDR3 is TGTGCCAGCAGCTTGGAAGTCGGCGTAGGTCGGAGAGATACGCAGTATTTT.

V is TRBV27 and J is TRBJ1-5; D is possibly TRBD1 (5 bases). Germline V lookup: CDR1 MNHEY, CDR2 SMNVEV (reference sequence). Trimming stripped 5 bases from V and 4 bases from J, with 21 bases between. The CDR3 covers 17 residues. In DNA, the CDR3 is TGTGCCAGCAGTCATATAACGGCGGCAGGGCCAAATCAGCCCCAGCATTTT. This codes for CASSHITAAGPNQPQHF.

This chain uses TRBV5-1 with TRBJ2-7, with 8 bases matching TRBD1. V gave up 4 bases and J gave up 3 bases; unmatched junction bases: 9. The CDR3 runs 15 residues. Germline values: CDR1 SGHRS, CDR2 YFSETQ. CDR3 protein: CASSLRTGSIYEQYF. Written as DNA, the CDR3 is TGCGCCAGCAGCCTACGGACAGGGAGTATCTACGAGCAGTACTTC.

This chain uses TRBV19 with TRBJ2-1; possibly TRBD2 for D (5 bases). The germline V gene has CDR1 LNHDA and CDR2 SQIVND (reference sequence). V was clipped by 7 bases and J by 0 bases, with 10 bases between them. This CDR3 has 14 residues. The DNA of the CDR3 is TGTGCCAGTATGGCGGGTAGCTCCTACAATGAGCAGTTCTTC. The encoded protein is CASMAGSSYNEQFF.

The rearrangement uses TRBV5-6 and TRBJ1-1, with D uncertain. Deletions cut 5 bases from V and 2 bases from J, with 10 bases between. Germline V gives CDR1 SGHDT, CDR2 YYEEEE. This CDR3 comprises 13 residues. CDR3 protein: CASRFSRNTEAFF. The CDR3 coding sequence is TGTGCCAGCAGGTTCAGCCGAAACACTGAAGCTTTCTTT.

The chain is built from TRBV10-2 and TRBJ1-1; D is ambiguous. With 3 bases removed from V and 0 bases from J, the gap between germline ends came to 8 bases. Germline values: CDR1 WSHSY, CDR2 SAAADI. The CDR3 runs 14 residues. This CDR3 reads CASSEQLVNTEAFF. DNA of the CDR3: TGCGCCAGCAGTGAACAGTTAGTGAACACTGAAGCTTTCTTT.

The chain uses TRBV18 and TRBJ2-3, with D possibly TRBD1 on 5 matching bases. The V gene's germline CDR1 is KGHSH and CDR2 LQKENI. V gave up 3 bases and J gave up 2 bases, with 15 bases separating them. The CDR3 has 16 amino acids. DNA for the CDR3: TGTGCCAGCTCACCTGAATTGGACATCTACACAGATACGCAGTATTTT. Translated: CASSPELDIYTDTQYF.

CDR3 nucleotides: TGTGCCAGCAGTCTTTACCCCGCACCCACAGATACGCAGTATTTT. Translated: CASSLYPAPTDTQYF. The chain is built from TRBV7-3 and TRBJ2-3; the D is unclear. Germline-derived CDR1 and CDR2 are SGHTA and FQGTGA. Trimming removed 6 bases from V and 2 bases from J, with 15 bases in between. This CDR3 contains 15 residues.

CDR3 residues: CASSPRGISYEQYF. The CDR3 bases are TGTGCCAGCAGCCCACGGGGTATCTCCTACGAGCAGTACTTC. The chain employs TRBV7-9 and TRBJ2-7; maybe TRBD2 (5 bases). Germline values: CDR1 SEHNR, CDR2 FQNEAQ (reference sequence). The CDR3 totals 14 residues. V lost 5 bases and J 0 bases, leaving 11 bases between the germline ends.

A word on this clone: Other DNA sequences in this sample translate to the same CDR3. This chain links TRBV12-3 or TRBV12-4 with TRBJ1-4; unclear D gene. V lost 3 bases to trimming and J lost 5 bases, with 7 bases between them. CDR3 length: 13 residues. CDR3 coding DNA: TGTGCCAGCAGTTTCTCTGGGAATGAAAAACTGTTTTTT. This gives the protein CASSFSGNEKLFF.

V is TRBV7-6 and J is TRBJ1-4; D might be TRBD1 (5 bases). The length of the CDR3 is 13 residues. The V and J ends lost 5 bases and 5 bases respectively, with 9 bases between them. Germline lookup yields CDR1 SGHVS and CDR2 FNYEAQ. CDR3 residues: CASSPRTNEKLFF. The CDR3 DNA sequence: TGTGCCAGCAGCCCTAGGACAAATGAAAAACTGTTTTTT.

V is TRBV4-1 and J is TRBJ1-1; D gene ambiguous. The V and J ends lost 1 base and 5 bases respectively, with 14 bases between them. This CDR3 spans 15 amino acids. In germline, CDR1 is MGHRA, CDR2 YSYEKL. CDR3: CASSQVGSLRTEAFF. The CDR3 bases are TGCGCCAGCAGCCAAGTTGGGTCACTGAGGACTGAAGCTTTCTTT.

The V call is TRBV5-4, the J call TRBJ1-5; D is perhaps TRBD1 (5 bases). The CDR3 extends over 15 amino acids. The V end was cut by 1 base, the J end by 0 bases, with 8 bases between. Germline assignment: CDR1 SGHNT and CDR2 YYREEE (reference sequence). CDR3 sequence: CASSLWGYSNQPQHF. CDR3 bases: TGTGCCAGCAGCTTGTGGGGCTATAGCAATCAGCCCCAGCATTTT.